A selection of T cell receptor beta chains follows, all from one sample in a study of Ad26.COV2.S vaccination and SARS-CoV-2 variants. Sequenced by immunoSEQ multiplex PCR; TCRdb stores in-frame clones only, minus some. The sample includes roughly 700,000 clones, approximately 88% of them seen just once. The sequencing here drew on peripheral blood, taken in a trial of Ad26.COV2.S vaccine versus placebo. These receptors came from a person between 18 and 60 years old who received the Ad26.COV2.S COVID-19 vaccine or a placebo. CDR3s include the opening cysteine and the closing phenylalanine or tryptophan. A D gene is named only where the DNA matches it firmly. Only some rows state a clone size, as once, few, many or a class for expanded clones.

clone size | J gene | V gene | D gene | CDR3 protein | CDR3 DNA
. | TRBJ2-1 | TRBV4-3 | . | CASSHQDAGHNEQFF | TGCGCCAGCAGCCACCAGGACGCGGGTCACAATGAGCAGTTCTTC
. | TRBJ2-1 | TRBV6-5 | . | CASSPLGVEQFF | TGTGCCAGCAGCCCACTGGGGGTTGAGCAGTTCTTC
. | TRBJ2-5 | TRBV11-2 | TRBD2 | CASRLAGVRETQYF | TGTGCCAGCAGACTAGCGGGAGTTAGGGAGACCCAGTACTTC
. | TRBJ2-7 | TRBV11-2 | TRBD1 | CASSIRGPNFEQYF | TGTGCCAGCAGCATAAGGGGGCCCAACTTTGAGCAGTACTTC
. | TRBJ2-3 | TRBV5-6 | . | CASSRSWDTQYF | TGTGCCAGCAGCCGATCTTGGGATACGCAGTATTTT
. | TRBJ2-2 | TRBV10-1 | TRBD1 | CASSTTLDRARVNTGELFF | TGCGCCAGCAGTACTACTTTAGACAGGGCCCGCGTGAACACCGGGGAGCTGTTTTTT
. | TRBJ2-1 | TRBV30 | . | CAWSRGGPDEQFF | TGTGCCTGGAGCCGAGGCGGGCCTGATGAGCAGTTCTTC
once | TRBJ2-1 | TRBV6-5 | . | CASSVGGNIGNEQFF | TGTGCCAGCAGCGTGGGCGGGAACATAGGCAATGAGCAGTTCTTC
. | TRBJ1-1 | TRBV27 | . | CASRPGLWHTEAFF | TGTGCCAGCAGACCGGGACTCTGGCACACTGAAGCTTTCTTT
once | TRBJ2-5 | TRBV11-2 | . | CASSLALAQETQYF | TGTGCCAGCAGCTTAGCCTTAGCGCAAGAGACCCAGTACTTC
. | TRBJ2-5 | TRBV6-5 | TRBD2 | CASRPTRGVGETQYF | TGTGCCAGCAGACCTACCCGGGGGGTAGGGGAGACCCAGTACTTC
. | TRBJ2-5 | TRBV7-2 | . | CASSFRSTQETQYF | TGTGCCAGCAGCTTTCGGTCCACCCAAGAGACCCAGTACTTC
few | TRBJ2-4 | TRBV6-5 | . | CASSLDRDIQYF | TGTGCCAGCAGTTTGGACAGAGACATTCAGTACTTC
. | TRBJ2-2 | TRBV29-1 | . | CSVVQGSQDAGELFF | TGCAGCGTTGTTCAGGGATCCCAGGACGCCGGGGAGCTGTTTTTT
. | TRBJ2-1 | TRBV30 | . | CAWSVEPDGEQFF | TGTGCCTGGAGTGTTGAACCGGACGGTGAGCAGTTCTTC
. | TRBJ2-1 | TRBV12-3/TRBV12-4 | . | CASNSGSYNEQFF | TGTGCCAGCAATTCCGGCTCCTACAATGAGCAGTTCTTC
. | TRBJ2-1 | TRBV5-4 | TRBD1 | CASSLEGGDRRSNEQFF | TGTGCCAGCAGCTTGGAAGGAGGGGACAGGCGCTCCAATGAGCAGTTCTTC
. | TRBJ2-1 | TRBV5-1 | TRBD1 | CASSLGQGNEQFF | TGCGCCAGCAGCCTTGGACAGGGGAACGAGCAGTTCTTC
. | TRBJ2-7 | TRBV14 | TRBD1 | CASSPTDRANYEQYF | TGTGCCAGCAGCCCCACGGACAGGGCGAACTACGAGCAGTACTTC
few | TRBJ1-6 | TRBV4-2 | . | CASSQEQISYNSPLHF | TGTGCCAGCAGCCAAGAACAAATCTCCTATAATTCACCCCTCCACTTT
. | TRBJ2-7 | TRBV19 | . | CASSIRRGLYEQYF | TGTGCCAGTAGTATCAGGAGGGGCCTCTACGAGCAGTACTTC
. | TRBJ2-7 | TRBV19 | . | CASSIEGRYEQYF | TGTGCCAGTAGTATAGAGGGACGGTACGAGCAGTACTTC
. | TRBJ1-1 | TRBV7-8 | . | CASSLFGRGEAFF | TGTGCCAGCAGCTTATTCGGCAGAGGTGAAGCTTTCTTT
. | TRBJ2-7 | TRBV19 | . | CASSVTSSAGEQYF | TGTGCCAGTAGTGTCACCTCCTCCGCTGGGGAGCAGTACTTC
. | TRBJ2-3 | TRBV11-2 | . | CASSLDRTARTDTQYF | TGTGCCAGCAGCTTAGATCGGACTGCCCGCACAGATACGCAGTATTTT
. | TRBJ2-7 | TRBV7-8 | TRBD1 | CASRSGQGISSYEQYF | TGTGCCAGCAGGTCGGGACAGGGGATAAGCTCCTACGAGCAGTACTTC